Reported below is one T cell receptor (beta chain). Its target is not known. The data stem from a study of brain metastases from non-small cell lung cancer. Findings of the study overall: Fewer infiltrating T cells were found in brain metastases than primaries. In 55% to 70% of brain metastases, T-cell clones were expanded compared with matched primary tumors. Paired brain metastases and primary tumors largely shared TCR repertoires.

From germline, CDR1 is SNHLY and CDR2 FYNNEI. The CDR3 has 15 residues. Trimming at V came to 3 bases and at J to 6 bases, leaving 5 bases not matched to a gene. Profiling relied on immunoSEQ multiplex PCR, and the TCRdb table lists in-frame clones only, not all of them. The sample has roughly 700 clones, 70% to 90% seen once. The sample was primary lung tumor tissue. The clonotype was recovered from a donor at least 40 years old with non-small cell lung cancer. The genes are TRBV2 and TRBJ2-2; 9 nucleotides match TRBD1. CDR3 sequence reads: CASSEDRGLAGELFF. CDR3 nucleotides: TGTGCCAGCAGTGAGGACAGGGGCTTGGCCGGGGAGCTGTTTTTT.